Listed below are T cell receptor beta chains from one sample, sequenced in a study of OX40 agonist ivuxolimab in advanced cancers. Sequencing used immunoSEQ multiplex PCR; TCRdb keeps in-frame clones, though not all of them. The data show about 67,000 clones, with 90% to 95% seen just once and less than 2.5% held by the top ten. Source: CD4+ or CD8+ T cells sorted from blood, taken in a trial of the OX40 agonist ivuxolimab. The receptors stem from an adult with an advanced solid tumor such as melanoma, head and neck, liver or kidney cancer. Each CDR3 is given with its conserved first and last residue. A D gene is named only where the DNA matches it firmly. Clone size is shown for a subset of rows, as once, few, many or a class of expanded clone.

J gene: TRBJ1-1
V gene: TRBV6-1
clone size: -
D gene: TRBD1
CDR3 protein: CASSARTGARTEAFF
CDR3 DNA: TGTGCCAGCAGTGCCCGGACAGGGGCGAGGACTGAAGCTTTCTTT

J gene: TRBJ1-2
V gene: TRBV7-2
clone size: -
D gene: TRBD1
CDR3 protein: CASSLGSVRGRHGYTF
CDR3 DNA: TGTGCCAGCAGCTTAGGGAGCGTAAGGGGGCGCCATGGCTACACCTTC

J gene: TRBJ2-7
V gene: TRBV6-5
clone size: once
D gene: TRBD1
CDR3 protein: CASSYPGQTYEQYF
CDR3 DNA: TGTGCCAGCAGTTACCCGGGACAGACCTACGAGCAGTACTTC

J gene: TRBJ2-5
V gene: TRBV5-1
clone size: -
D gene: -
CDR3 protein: CASSGGTRGGEETQYF
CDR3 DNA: TGCGCCAGCAGCGGCGGAACTAGGGGGGGCGAAGAGACCCAGTACTTC

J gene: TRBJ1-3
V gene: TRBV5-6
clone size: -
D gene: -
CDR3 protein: CASSLTAPENTIYF
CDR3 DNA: TGTGCCAGCAGCCTGACAGCTCCTGAGAACACCATATATTTT

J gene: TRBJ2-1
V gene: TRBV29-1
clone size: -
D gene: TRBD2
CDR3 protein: CSVERSSGSYEQFF
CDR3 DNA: TGCAGCGTTGAAAGATCTAGCGGGAGTTATGAGCAGTTCTTC

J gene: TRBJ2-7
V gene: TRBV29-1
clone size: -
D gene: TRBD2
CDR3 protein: CSGAGTSGTSSYEQYF
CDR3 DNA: TGCAGCGGCGCGGGGACTAGCGGAACCAGCTCCTACGAGCAGTACTTC

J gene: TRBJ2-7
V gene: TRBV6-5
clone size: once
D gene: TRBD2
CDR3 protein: CASRPTGGEQYF
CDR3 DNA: TGTGCCAGCAGACCGACGGGGGGCGAGCAGTACTTC

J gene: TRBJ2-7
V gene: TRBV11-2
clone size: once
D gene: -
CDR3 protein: CASSTYNPTEQYF
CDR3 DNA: TGTGCCAGCAGCACATACAATCCAACCGAGCAGTACTTC

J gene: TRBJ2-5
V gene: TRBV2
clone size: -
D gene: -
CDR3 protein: CASGQGQETQYF
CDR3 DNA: TGTGCCAGCGGCCAGGGGCAAGAGACCCAGTACTTC

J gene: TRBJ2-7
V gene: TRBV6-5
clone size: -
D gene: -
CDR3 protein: CASKIGGGEEQYF
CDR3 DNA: TGTGCCAGCAAAATAGGCGGAGGGGAGGAGCAGTACTTC

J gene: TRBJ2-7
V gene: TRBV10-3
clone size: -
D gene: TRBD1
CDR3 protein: CATGTGESYEQYF
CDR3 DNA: TGTGCCACCGGGACAGGGGAATCCTACGAGCAGTACTTC

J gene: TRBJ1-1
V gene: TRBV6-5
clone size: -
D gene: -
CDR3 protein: CASSLQGRNTEAFF
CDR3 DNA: TGTGCCAGCAGTTTACAGGGTCGGAACACTGAAGCTTTCTTT

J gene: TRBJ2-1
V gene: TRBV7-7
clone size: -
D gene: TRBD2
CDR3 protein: CASSLVAGGPDEQFF
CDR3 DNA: TGTGCCAGCAGCTTAGTAGCGGGAGGGCCAGATGAGCAGTTCTTC

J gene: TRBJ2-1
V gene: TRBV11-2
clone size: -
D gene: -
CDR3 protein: CASTSGGMRADEQFF
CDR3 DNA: TGTGCCAGCACCTCCGGCGGGATGAGGGCCGATGAGCAGTTCTTC

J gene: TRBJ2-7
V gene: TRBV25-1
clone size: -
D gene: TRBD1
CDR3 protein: CASSKDRGYEQYF
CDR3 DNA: TGTGCCAGCAGCAAAGACAGGGGCTACGAGCAGTACTTC

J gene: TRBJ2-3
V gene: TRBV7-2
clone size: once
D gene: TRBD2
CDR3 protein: CASSLGGGPTDTQYF
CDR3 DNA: TGTGCCAGCAGCTTAGGGGGGGGACCCACAGATACGCAGTATTTT

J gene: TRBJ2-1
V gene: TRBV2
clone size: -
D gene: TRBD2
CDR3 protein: CARRTSGRLGKDEQFF
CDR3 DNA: TGTGCCAGGCGGACTAGCGGGAGGTTGGGCAAGGATGAGCAGTTCTTC

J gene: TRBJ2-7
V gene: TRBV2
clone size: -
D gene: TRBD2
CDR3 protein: CASSEPSGRAMYEQYF
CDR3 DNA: TGTGCCAGCAGTGAACCTAGCGGGAGGGCCATGTACGAGCAGTACTTC

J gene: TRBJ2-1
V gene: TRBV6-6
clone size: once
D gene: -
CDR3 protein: CASSSIAEYNEQFF
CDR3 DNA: TGTGCCAGCAGTTCCATCGCCGAATACAATGAGCAGTTCTTC

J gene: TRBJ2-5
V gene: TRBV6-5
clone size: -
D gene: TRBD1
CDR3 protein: CASSYWAGGRQETQYF
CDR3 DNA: TGTGCCAGCAGTTACTGGGCAGGGGGCCGTCAAGAGACCCAGTACTTC

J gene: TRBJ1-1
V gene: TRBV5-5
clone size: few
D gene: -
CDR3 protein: CASSSLRQSPEAFF
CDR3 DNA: TGTGCCAGCAGTTCATTACGACAGTCCCCTGAAGCTTTCTTT

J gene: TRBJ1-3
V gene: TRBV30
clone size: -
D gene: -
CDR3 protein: CAWSAVGNTIYF
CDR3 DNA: TGTGCCTGGAGTGCAGTTGGAAACACCATATATTTT

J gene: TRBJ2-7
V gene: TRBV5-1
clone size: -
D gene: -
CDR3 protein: CASSHDGQTYEQYF
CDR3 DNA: TGCGCCAGCAGCCACGATGGACAGACCTACGAGCAGTACTTC

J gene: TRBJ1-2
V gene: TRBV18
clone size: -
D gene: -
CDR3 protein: CASSPPDRPDYGYTF
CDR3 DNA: TGTGCCAGCTCACCACCGGACCGCCCGGACTATGGCTACACCTTC

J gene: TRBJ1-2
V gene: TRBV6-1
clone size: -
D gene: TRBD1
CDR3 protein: CASSPTGDYGYTF
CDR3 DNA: TGTGCCAGCAGTCCGACAGGGGACTATGGCTACACCTTC

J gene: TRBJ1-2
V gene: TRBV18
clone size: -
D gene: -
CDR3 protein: CASSPRRDGTNYGYTF
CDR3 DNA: TGTGCCAGCTCACCAAGGAGAGACGGAACTAACTATGGCTACACCTTC

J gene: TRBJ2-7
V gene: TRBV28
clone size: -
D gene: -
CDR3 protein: CASSPPAYEQYF
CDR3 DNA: TGTGCCAGCAGTCCACCCGCCTACGAGCAGTACTTC

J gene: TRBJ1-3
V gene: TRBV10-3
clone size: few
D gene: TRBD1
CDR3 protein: CAISGQGTRGNTIYF
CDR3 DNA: TGTGCCATCAGTGGACAGGGGACAAGGGGAAACACCATATATTTT

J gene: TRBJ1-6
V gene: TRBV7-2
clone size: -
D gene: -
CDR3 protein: CASSLQPSYNSPLHF
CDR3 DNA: TGTGCCAGCAGCTTACAACCCTCCTATAATTCACCCCTCCACTTT

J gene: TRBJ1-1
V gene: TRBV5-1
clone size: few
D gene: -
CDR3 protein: CASSLFGKGTEAFF
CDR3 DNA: TGCGCCAGCAGCTTATTCGGGAAAGGCACTGAAGCTTTCTTT

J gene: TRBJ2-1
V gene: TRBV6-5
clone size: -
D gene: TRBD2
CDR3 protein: CASGGTNNEQFF
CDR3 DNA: TGTGCCAGCGGGGGGACTAACAATGAGCAGTTCTTC

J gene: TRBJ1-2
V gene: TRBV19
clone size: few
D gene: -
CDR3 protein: CASSKWGGGDYGYTF
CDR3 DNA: TGTGCCAGTAGTAAGTGGGGAGGAGGAGACTATGGCTACACCTTC

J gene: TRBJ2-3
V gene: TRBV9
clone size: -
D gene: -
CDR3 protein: CASSVELTGDTQYF
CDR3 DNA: TGTGCCAGCAGCGTAGAACTAACCGGAGATACGCAGTATTTT

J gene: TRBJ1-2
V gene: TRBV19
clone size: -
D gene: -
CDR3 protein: CASSIQGSYGYTF
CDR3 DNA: TGTGCCAGTAGTATACAGGGTTCCTATGGCTACACCTTC

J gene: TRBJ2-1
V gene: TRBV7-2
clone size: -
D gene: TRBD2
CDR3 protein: CASSYQGLAGPSSYNEQFF
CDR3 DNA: TGTGCCAGCAGCTATCAGGGACTAGCGGGGCCAAGCTCCTACAATGAGCAGTTCTTC

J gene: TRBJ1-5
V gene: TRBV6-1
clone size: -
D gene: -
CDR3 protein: CASSVSGVNQPQHF
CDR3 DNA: TGTGCCAGCAGTGTATCGGGGGTCAATCAGCCCCAGCATTTT

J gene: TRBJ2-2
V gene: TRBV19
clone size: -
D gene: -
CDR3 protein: CASSMQSSTNTGELFF
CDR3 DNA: TGTGCCAGTAGTATGCAATCGTCGACGAACACCGGGGAGCTGTTTTTT

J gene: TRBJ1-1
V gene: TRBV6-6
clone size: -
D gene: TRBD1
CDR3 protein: CASKDRGMNTEAFF
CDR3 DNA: TGTGCCAGCAAGGACAGGGGCATGAACACTGAAGCTTTCTTT

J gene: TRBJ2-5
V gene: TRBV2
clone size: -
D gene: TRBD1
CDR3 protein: CASSVGQGGGETQYF
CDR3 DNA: TGTGCCAGCAGTGTGGGACAGGGAGGGGGAGAGACCCAGTACTTC

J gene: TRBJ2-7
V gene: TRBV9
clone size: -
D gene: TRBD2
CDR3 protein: CASSISGMSYEQYF
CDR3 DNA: TGTGCCAGCAGCATTAGCGGGATGTCCTACGAGCAGTACTTC

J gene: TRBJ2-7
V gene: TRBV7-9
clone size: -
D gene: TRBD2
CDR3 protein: CASSLEAGQSYEQYF
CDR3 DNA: TGTGCCAGCAGCTTAGAAGCGGGGCAATCCTACGAGCAGTACTTC

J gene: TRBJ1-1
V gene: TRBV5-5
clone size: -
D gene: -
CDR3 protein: CASSQLMGRRNTEAFF
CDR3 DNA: TGTGCCAGCAGCCAACTCATGGGACGGAGAAACACTGAAGCTTTCTTT

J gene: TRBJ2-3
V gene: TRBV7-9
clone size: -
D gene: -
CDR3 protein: CASSFNYIRADTQYF
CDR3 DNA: TGTGCCAGCAGCTTCAATTACATTAGGGCAGATACGCAGTATTTT

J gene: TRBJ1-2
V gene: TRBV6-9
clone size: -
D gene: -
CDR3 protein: CASSYREGYGYTF
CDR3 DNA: TGTGCCAGCAGTTACCGGGAAGGCTATGGCTACACCTTC

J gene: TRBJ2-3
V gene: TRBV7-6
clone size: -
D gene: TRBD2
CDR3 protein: CASSLQGLASTDTQYF
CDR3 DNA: TGTGCCAGCAGCTTGCAAGGACTAGCGAGCACAGATACGCAGTATTTT

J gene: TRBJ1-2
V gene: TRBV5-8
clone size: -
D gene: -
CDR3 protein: CASSLVRGSGYGYTF
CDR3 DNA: TGTGCCAGCAGCTTGGTACGCGGATCGGGCTATGGCTACACCTTC

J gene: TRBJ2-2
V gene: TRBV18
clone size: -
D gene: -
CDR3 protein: CASSRGQSGTGELFF
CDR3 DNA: TGTGCCAGCTCGCGTGGGCAATCAGGCACCGGGGAGCTGTTTTTT

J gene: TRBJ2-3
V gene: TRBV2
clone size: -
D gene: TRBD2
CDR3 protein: CASWSSGSPDTQYF
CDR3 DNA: TGTGCCAGCTGGTCTAGCGGGAGCCCAGATACGCAGTATTTT

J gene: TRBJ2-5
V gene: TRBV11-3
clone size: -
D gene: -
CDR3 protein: CASSFRTTQETQYF
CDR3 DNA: TGTGCCAGCAGCTTTAGAACGACGCAAGAGACCCAGTACTTC

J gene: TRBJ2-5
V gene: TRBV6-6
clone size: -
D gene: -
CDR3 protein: CASLFSGEETQYF
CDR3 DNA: TGTGCCAGCCTCTTTTCAGGAGAAGAGACCCAGTACTTC

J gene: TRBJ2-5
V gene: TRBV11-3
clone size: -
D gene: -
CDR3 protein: CASSLRTIQETQYF
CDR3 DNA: TGTGCCAGCAGCTTGCGGACCATACAAGAGACCCAGTACTTC

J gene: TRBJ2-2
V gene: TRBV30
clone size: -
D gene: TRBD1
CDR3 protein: CAWRGDRVDTGELFF
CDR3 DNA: TGTGCCTGGAGAGGTGACAGGGTTGACACCGGGGAGCTGTTTTTT